The 21 T cell receptor beta chains below all came from one sample that was sequenced in a study of Graves' ophthalmopathy and Graves' hyperthyroidism. CDR3 regions of TCR beta were amplified from RNA transcripts. Second-round multiplex PCR came after a first-round RT-PCR that employed HTBI primers. MiXCR, run by TCRdb on the multiplex PCR reads, gives a single entry per CDR3 protein. The sample has hundreds of thousands of distinct CDR3 sequences, roughly 41% seen once; the top ten hold 35% to 55%. Material: peripheral blood. These receptors were taken from an adult man with Graves' ophthalmopathy.

This clonotype was counted once. The CDR3, as DNA: TGCAGTGCTAGAGCCGGGGGGGGGTCAGACAGGGTTATTGAAGCTTTCTTT. It translates to CSARAGGGSDRVIEAFF. The chain joins TRBV20-1 to TRBJ1-1, with 7 bases identical to TRBD1. Germline V CDR1 and CDR2: DFQATT, SNEGSKA (reference sequence). CDR3 length: 17 amino acids. Losses at the gene ends were 1 base for V and 7 bases for J; bases not matched to a gene: 18.

The chain has TRBV25-1 and TRBJ2-7; either TRBD1 or TRBD2 may fit D (6 bases each). CDR1 is MGHDK and CDR2 is SYGVNS in the germline V gene. V shed 5 bases and J shed 2 bases, with 25 bases lying between them. The CDR3 covers 18 residues. This CDR3 is CASSLWGADNRITYEQYF. The CDR3, as DNA: TGTGCCAGCAGTTTGTGGGGGGCCGACAACCGAATTACCTACGAGCAGTACTTC.

The chain combines TRBV7-8 with TRBJ1-1, with D unclear. Germline CDR1 is SGHVS and CDR2 is FQNEAQ. Trimming took 6 bases from V and 4 from J, leaving 15 bases between them. CDR3 length: 14 residues. CDR3 region: CASSGGLHATEAFF. In DNA form, the CDR3 reads TGTGCCAGCAGTGGAGGCCTCCATGCCACTGAAGCTTTCTTT.

This clonotype was picked up a small number of times. The V call is TRBV25-1, the J call TRBJ1-2; a weak D match, TRBD1 (6 bases). The germline V gene encodes CDR1 MGHDK and CDR2 SYGVNS. This CDR3 has 14 residues. Trimming removed 5 bases at V and 7 bases at J, with 17 bases between. The chain's CDR3 is CASSLNSRGAGYTF. CDR3 DNA sequence: TGTGCCAGCAGTTTAAATTCGAGGGGGGCTGGCTACACCTTC.

The chain joins TRBV3-1 to TRBJ1-1; D is possibly TRBD1 (6 bases). This CDR3 has 14 residues. Germline V lookup: CDR1 LGHDT, CDR2 YNNKEL (reference sequence). Deletions cut 2 bases from V and 4 bases from J, with 11 bases between. As DNA, the CDR3 is TGTGCCAGCAGCCAAAACAGGGTAGGCACTGAAGCTTTCTTT. This gives the protein CASSQNRVGTEAFF.

This clonotype was recorded a few times. The chain has TRBV10-3 and TRBJ1-1, with no clear D. The CDR3 has 12 amino acids. CDR1 and CDR2 from the germline V gene are ENHRY and SYGVKD. V was shortened by 2 bases and J by 11 bases, with 12 bases between the two germline ends. The CDR3 DNA reads TGTGCCATCAGTGAGACGACGTCGGGGGCTTTCTTT. Encoded protein: CAISETTSGAFF.

This clonotype was seen a few times. This chain connects TRBV19 to TRBJ1-2, with D perhaps TRBD1 (5 bases). The CDR3 contains 14 residues. Trimming pared 3 bases from V and 6 bases from J, leaving 14 bases between. CDR1 and CDR2 from the germline V gene are LNHDA and SQIVND (reference sequence). The CDR3 bases are TGTGCCAGTAGTATCCCTCCAGGGTTTGATGGCTACACCTTC. It is translated as CASSIPPGFDGYTF.

The sample holds many counts of this clonotype. In DNA form, the CDR3 reads TGTGCCAGCAGTCCCTTTAGGGGAGTAGCGACAAAAGAGACCCAGTACTTC. Translation: CASSPFRGVATKETQYF. The chain joins TRBV2 to TRBJ2-5; the D call may be TRBD1 or TRBD2 (5 bases each). The CDR3 has 17 amino acids. The V gene's germline CDR1 is SNHLY and CDR2 FYNNEI. Trimming cost V 5 bases and J 3 bases, with 22 bases left between them.

V is TRBV7-9 and J is TRBJ2-7, with D perhaps TRBD1 (6 bases). The germline V and J ends were trimmed by 4 bases and 5 bases, with 15 bases remaining between them. The CDR3 covers 14 residues. The germline CDR1 and CDR2 sequences are SEHNR and FQNEAQ (reference sequence). CDR3 DNA: TGTGCCAGCAGCTCGGGACACATCCTTCACGAGCAGTACTTC. Protein product: CASSSGHILHEQYF.

The chain recombines TRBV2 with TRBJ1-4; D is undetermined. This CDR3 is built from 12 residues. V lost 4 bases and J lost 7, with 7 bases in between. Germline CDR1 is SNHLY and CDR2 is FYNNEI. CDR3 coding DNA: TGTGCCAGCAGTGCTTACGGTGAAAAACTGTTTTTT. Its translation is CASSAYGEKLFF. The entire variable domain, with the rest obtained from reference TRBV2 and TRBJ1-4, is as follows: EPEVTQTPSHQVTQMGQEVILRCVPISNHLYFYWYRQILGQKVEFLVSFYNNEISEKSEIFDDQFSVERPDGSNFTLKIRSTKLEDSAMYFCASSAYGEKLFFGSGTQLSVL.

On this clonotype: A read error may be the cause here, since a much bigger clone is one base away. The chain employs TRBV15 and TRBJ1-1; D unclear. The germline CDR1 and CDR2 sequences are LNHNV and YYDKDF (reference sequence). The V gene lost 3 bases and the J gene lost 7 bases, with 12 bases spanning the gap. There are 13 residues in the CDR3. The CDR3 bases are TGTGCCACCAGCAGGGGCCAGGCAGGTGAAGCTTTCTTT. Translation: CATSRGQAGEAFF.

Ten or more counts support this clonotype. The J gene is TRBJ1-5, the V gene TRBV7-2, with D possibly TRBD1 on 6 matching bases. The CDR3 has 15 amino acids. CDR1 is SGHTA and CDR2 is FQGNSA in the germline V gene. Trimming removed 1 base from V and 13 bases from J, with 20 bases in between. The CDR3 protein is CASSLGTAESEGQHF. The CDR3 coding sequence is TGTGCCAGCAGCTTAGGGACAGCCGAATCAGAGGGTCAGCATTTT. Combining the CDR3 with reference TRBV7-2 and TRBJ1-5 gives the whole variable domain GAGVSQSPSNKVTEKGKDVELRCDPISGHTALYWYRQSLGQGLEFLIYFQGNSAPDKSGLPSDRFSAERTGGSVSTLTIQRTQQEDSAVYLCASSLGTAESEGQHFGDGTRLSIL.

This clonotype was seen ten or more times. The chain uses TRBV10-3 and TRBJ2-2; tentative D call: TRBD2 (5 bases). The CDR3 covers 15 residues. Per germline, CDR1 ENHRY and CDR2 SYGVKD. V was trimmed by 3 bases and J by 3 bases, leaving 11 bases between them. Here the CDR3 reads CAISESGTYTGELFF. The CDR3 DNA reads as TGTGCCATCAGTGAATCGGGAACGTACACCGGGGAGCTGTTTTTT.

The sample holds a few counts of this clonotype. The chain has TRBV6-6 and TRBJ1-1; D not resolved. Germline V lookup: CDR1 MNHNY, CDR2 SVGAGI (reference sequence). V was pared by 2 bases and J by 0 bases, with 10 bases between. There are 15 residues in the CDR3. CDR3 bases: TGTGCCAGCAGTTACATCGGAGGGTTGAACACTGAAGCTTTCTTT. This sequence encodes CASSYIGGLNTEAFF.

Turning to this clonotype: A read error is likely, as this CDR3 ends without the conserved phenylalanine or tryptophan. The V gene is TRBV11-1, the J gene TRBJ1-1; no firm D call. The ends were cut back, 3 bases at V and 8 bases at J, with 7 bases in the middle. Germline V gene sequence: CDR1 SGHAT, CDR2 FQDESV (reference sequence). The CDR3 is 11 amino acids. CDR3 nucleotides: TGTGCCAGCAGCTTGGGTTCAGAAGCTTTCCTT. Its protein product is CASSLGSEAFL.

This clonotype was observed at least ten times. The V call is TRBV24-1, the J call TRBJ1-2; D remains ambiguous. V lost 4 bases and J lost 6, with 20 bases in between. Germline values: CDR1 KGHDR, CDR2 SFDVKD. The CDR3 totals 16 residues. The CDR3 is CATSDSTLTRRNGYTF. Here the CDR3 DNA reads TGTGCCACCAGTGACTCTACACTGACACGGAGGAATGGCTACACCTTC.

This clonotype has a handful of counts. J is TRBJ1-2 and V is TRBV25-1; TRBD1 matches at 7 bases. The V segment lost 2 bases and the J segment 4 bases; nucleotides outside the gene matches: 7. The germline V gene encodes CDR1 MGHDK and CDR2 SYGVNS. The CDR3 is 15 amino acids. The CDR3 loop is CASSERRGRGYGYTF. For the CDR3, the DNA is TGTGCCAGCAGTGAAAGGAGGGGGCGCGGCTATGGCTACACCTTC.

This chain connects TRBV11-1 to TRBJ1-1; D remains ambiguous. Germline assignment: CDR1 SGHAT and CDR2 FQDESV (reference sequence). This CDR3 contains 16 residues. Trimming left V 2 bases short and J 0 bases short, with 13 bases between. The CDR3 sequence is CASSLSAGILNTEAFF. CDR3 bases: TGTGCCAGCAGCTTATCGGCAGGAATATTGAACACTGAAGCTTTCTTT.

J is TRBJ2-7 and V is TRBV13; TRBD2 might be the D (7 bases). V was clipped by 5 bases and J by 2 bases, with 19 bases between them. The CDR3 is 16 residues long. Germline assignment: CDR1 PRHDT and CDR2 FYEKMQ (reference sequence). DNA for the CDR3: TGTGCCAGCAGCCCTACAGGGACGGGGGGTCCCTACGAGCAGTACTTC. It encodes CASSPTGTGGPYEQYF.

This sequence joins TRBV7-9 and TRBJ2-2, with 8 bases matching TRBD1. This CDR3 region has 15 residues. J gave up 6 bases and V 5 bases, and 8 bases lay outside the gene matches. From germline, CDR1 is SEHNR and CDR2 FQNEAQ (reference sequence). The CDR3 spells CASSVGQGAPGELFF. The CDR3 DNA reads TGTGCCAGCAGCGTGGGGCAGGGGGCGCCCGGGGAGCTGTTTTTT.

This clonotype is a singleton in its sample. V and J are TRBV7-4 and TRBJ2-7, with 14 nucleotides matching TRBD2. The trim removed 4 bases at V and 3 bases at J, leaving 5 bases unmatched. This CDR3 is built from 16 residues. Germline V CDR1 and CDR2: SGHVT, SQSDAQ. The chain's CDR3 is CASSSGLAGVIYEQYF. CDR3 in DNA: TGTGCCAGCAGCTCGGGACTAGCGGGAGTAATCTACGAGCAGTACTTC.